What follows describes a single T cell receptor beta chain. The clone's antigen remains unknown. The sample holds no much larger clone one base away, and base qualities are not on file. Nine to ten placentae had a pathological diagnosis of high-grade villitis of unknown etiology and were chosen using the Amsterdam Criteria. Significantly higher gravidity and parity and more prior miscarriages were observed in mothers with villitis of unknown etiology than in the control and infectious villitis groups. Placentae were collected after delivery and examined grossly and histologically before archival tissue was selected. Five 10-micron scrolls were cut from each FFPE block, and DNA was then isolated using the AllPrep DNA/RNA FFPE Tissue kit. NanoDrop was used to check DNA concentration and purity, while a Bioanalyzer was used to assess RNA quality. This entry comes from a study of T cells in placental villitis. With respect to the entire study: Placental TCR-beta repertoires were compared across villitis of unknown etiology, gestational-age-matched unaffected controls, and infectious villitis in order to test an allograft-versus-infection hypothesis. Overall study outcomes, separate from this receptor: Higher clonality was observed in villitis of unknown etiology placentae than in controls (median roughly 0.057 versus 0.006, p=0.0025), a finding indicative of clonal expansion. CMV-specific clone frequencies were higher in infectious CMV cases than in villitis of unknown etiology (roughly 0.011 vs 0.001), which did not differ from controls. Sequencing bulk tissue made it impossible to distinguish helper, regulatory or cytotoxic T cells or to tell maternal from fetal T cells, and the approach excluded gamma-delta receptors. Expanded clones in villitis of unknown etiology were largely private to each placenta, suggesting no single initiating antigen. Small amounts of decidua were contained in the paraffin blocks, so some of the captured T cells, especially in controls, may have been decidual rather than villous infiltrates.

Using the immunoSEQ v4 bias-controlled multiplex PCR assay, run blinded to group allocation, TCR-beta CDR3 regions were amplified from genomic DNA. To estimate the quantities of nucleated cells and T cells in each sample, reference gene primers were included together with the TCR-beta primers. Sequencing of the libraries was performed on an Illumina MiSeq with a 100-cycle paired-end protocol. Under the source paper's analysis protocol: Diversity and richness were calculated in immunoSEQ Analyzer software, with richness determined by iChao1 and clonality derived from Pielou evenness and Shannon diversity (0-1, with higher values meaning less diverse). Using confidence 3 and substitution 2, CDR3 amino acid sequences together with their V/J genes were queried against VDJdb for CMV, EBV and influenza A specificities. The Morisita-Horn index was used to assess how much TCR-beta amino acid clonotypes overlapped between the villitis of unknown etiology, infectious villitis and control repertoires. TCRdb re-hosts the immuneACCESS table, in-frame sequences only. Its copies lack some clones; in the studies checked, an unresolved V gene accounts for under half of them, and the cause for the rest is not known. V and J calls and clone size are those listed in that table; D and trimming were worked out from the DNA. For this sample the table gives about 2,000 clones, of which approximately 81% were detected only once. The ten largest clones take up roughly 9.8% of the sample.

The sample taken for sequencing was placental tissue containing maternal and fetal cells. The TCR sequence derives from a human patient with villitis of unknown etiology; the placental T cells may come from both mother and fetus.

The CDR3 protein is CASSYSPYEQYF. The DNA sequence follows: TGTGCCAGCAGTTACTCACCCTACGAGCAGTACTTC. The rearranged chain carries TRBV6-5 and TRBJ2-7; the D segment cannot be called with confidence. The CDR3 covers 12 residues, taking in both the cysteine and the phenylalanine. The read is trimmed to its CDR3 DNA, 36 bases read in frame from base 1. CDR1 and CDR2 are drawn from the germline V gene: MNHEY, SVGAGI. Trimming removed 0 bases from V and 2 bases from J, leaving 2 bases between the germline ends.